These T cell receptor beta chains were read from a single sample in a study of T cell responses to AZD1222 COVID-19 vaccine. Clones were sequenced by immunoSEQ multiplex PCR, and TCRdb holds only the in-frame ones, with some missing. The table shows 150,000 to 200,000 clones, with approximately 93% occurring only once. The sample consisted of peripheral blood, taken on day 0 of AZD1222 vaccination. All receptors derive from an adult in good health. Both conserved end residues are part of each CDR3. The order of the fields is V gene, clone size, CDR3 protein. The size field is filled for only some rows; it gives once, few, many or a size class.

TRBV14 | - | CASSQFSGAAFNSYNEQFF
TRBV6-5 | - | CASGYRGSGNEQFF
TRBV7-9 | - | CASSLAGGNNQPQHF
TRBV19 | - | CASSTGTASYNSPLHF
TRBV29-1 | - | CSVWGAGGGETQYF
TRBV20-1 | - | CSASHDREGSEKLFF
TRBV5-4 | - | CASSLKRLAGGAGELFF
TRBV27 | - | CASSPNDGRYEQYF
TRBV3-1/TRBV3-2 | once | CASSHHRMIDEKLFF
TRBV16 | - | CASSLQRTPNQPQHF